This T cell receptor (beta chain) appears in the sequencing data of a study of T cells in Graves' hyperthyroidism and ophthalmopathy (dated by TCRdb to between 2018 and 2021). Concerning the study at large: Peripheral blood samples were taken at the time of initial diagnosis, prior to any treatment. After blood sampling, hyperthyroidism patients were treated with methimazole at a starting dose of 30 mg daily, and ophthalmopathy patients were treated with high-dose intravenous methylprednisolone. The study also compared thyroid tissue and blood T-cell repertoires from 6 or 7 Graves' hyperthyroidism patients. The paper describes TCR Vbeta CDR3 sequencing of more than 120 peripheral blood samples, made up of 43 ophthalmopathy patients, roughly 80 hyperthyroidism patients and 17 progressor patients. Whether ophthalmopathy could be predicted prospectively was tested in an independent validation cohort made up of roughly 19 hyperthyroidism patients plus 17 patients who later progressed to ophthalmopathy. For training and testing, the 100 or so patients in the discovery cohort were randomly divided in a 7:3 ratio. A discovery cohort of approximately 97 patients, about 44 with Graves' ophthalmopathy and over 55 with stable Graves' hyperthyroidism, was used to find distinguishing TCR V-J signatures.

Ophthalmopathy patients had moderately to severely active disease, with a Clinical Activity Score of 3 or more, a NOSPECS grade of 4 or more, and a disease duration of less than 3 months. Patients with uncontrolled infections, other autoimmune diseases, pregnancy or lactation were excluded. Diagnoses were established on the basis of clinical symptoms, serum thyroxine and TRAb, thyroid ultrasound, and orbital computed tomography. PBMCs were isolated from about 10 ml of fresh peripheral blood by Ficoll-Paque density gradient centrifugation. Trizol reagent was used to extract total RNA, and RNA quality was then checked on an Agilent 2100 Bioanalyzer. The full study reports these points: In cross-validation, a model built on a 13 V-J signature told ophthalmopathy apart from stable hyperthyroidism with just under 90% sensitivity and around 81% specificity, and in testing the same model reached 80%/75%. Sample size was not statistically predetermined, and investigators were not blinded to group allocation. Most expanded thyroid clonotypes (frequency above 0.001) were also detected in blood, suggesting blood repertoires may reflect thyroid immune responses. During validation, the model predicted progression to ophthalmopathy a median of approximately 6 months ahead of onset, with 60% to 71% sensitivity and more than 72% specificity.

This clonotype was detected only a few times. This clone's antigen is unknown. There are no base qualities to consult, and no much larger clone falls within one base. The CDR3 numbers 16 residues from cysteine through phenylalanine. Kept here is only the CDR3 DNA, which spans 48 bases and is read in frame from base 1. The germline V gene specifies KGHSY as CDR1 and FQNENV as CDR2. The germline ends are 9 bases apart after V is trimmed by 0 bases and J by 0 bases. The TCR beta CDR3 regions were amplified from the RNA transcripts. A first-round RT-PCR of the TCR CDR3 used the HTBI primer set with the Qiagen OneStep RT-PCR kit. Libraries were constructed in a second round of multiplex PCR, after which size selection and purification were performed. Paired-end sequencing of the libraries was performed with 100 bp reads on an Illumina HiSeq2000. The published analysis was carried out like this. Raw data were processed with SOAPnuke, discarding reads with adapters, uncalled bases, mean Phred below 15, or no exact constant-primer or identifier match. High-quality paired reads were merged using COPE v1.2.5, and each unique nucleotide sequence was defined as a clonotype. MiTCR v1.1 was used to align the clonotypes against IMGT TRBV, TRBD and TRBJ reference segments. Only V-J combinations with frequency above 0.0001, covering about 99% of repertoires, were analysed. The TCS score was defined as the ratio of F50 (clonal expansion) to E x V (chaos), calculated using BLOSUM62-based TCRdist between CDR3 peptides within each V-J. Welch's t-statistics and random forest reduced 514 V-J features to 10 to 15, which were used in a naive Bayes classifier (R e1071). TCRdb handled the public reads itself, with Q25 trimming in fastp and clone calling in MiXCR, and kept productive beta chains. Every distinct CDR3 protein forms one entry, paired with its most common genes and DNA. The V and J calls were determined by TCRdb, not by the authors. The sample contains roughly 400,000 distinct CDR3 sequences, roughly an eighth of them found a single time. Around 30% of the sample is held by the ten biggest clonotypes.

The sequence derives from a man aged 45-60 years with Graves' ophthalmopathy. The sample comprised blood. The sequence joins TRBV16 to TRBJ1-3; the D gene assignment is ambiguous. The CDR3 amino acid sequence is: CASSQSRRSSGNTIYF. The DNA sequence follows: TGTGCCAGCAGCCAATCAAGAAGGTCCTCTGGAAACACCATATATTTT.